These 26 T cell receptor beta chains originate from one sample sequenced in a study of shared clonotypes between healthy human individuals (dated by TCRdb to the early 2020s). To prepare the library, the immunoSEQ multiplex PCR assay was applied. Here the immuneACCESS table is served through TCRdb, limited to in-frame sequences with V and J called. Missing clones are a known gap in these copies; in checked studies unresolved V genes cover under half, and the rest lacks a known reason. The sample table shows approximately 740,000 clones, and 92% are seen once. The top ten constitute more than 20% of the sample. CD8 naive samples were obtained by positive selection for CCR7 among CD45RO-negative cells, yielding a CD45RA+CCR7+ population from which TemRA cells were excluded. What was sequenced was naive CD8+ T cells sorted from blood. This specimen's cell subset or site label, interpreted: CD45RA+CCR7+. The receptor source for this set is a young man in good health.

The V call is TRBV27, the J call TRBJ2-1, with unresolved D. The CDR3 covers 13 residues. Germline values: CDR1 MNHEY, CDR2 SMNVEV (reference sequence). The ends were cut back, 2 bases at V and 7 bases at J, with 9 bases in the middle. The CDR3 DNA is TGTGCCAGCAGTTTACTGGCCCAAAATGAGCAGTTCTTC. It specifies CASSLLAQNEQFF.

The J gene is TRBJ1-1, the V gene TRBV5-1, with D perhaps matching TRBD1 (6 bases). The CDR3 consists of 14 residues. Trimming removed 7 bases at V and 4 bases at J, with 17 bases between. The V gene's germline CDR1 is SGHRS and CDR2 YFSETQ. The CDR3 protein is CASAPGHLFTEAFF. CDR3 DNA sequence: TGCGCCAGCGCCCCGGGACACCTTTTCACTGAAGCTTTCTTT.

This clone was observed a single time. The J gene is TRBJ2-1, the V gene TRBV27; TRBD2 aligns across 8 bases. The CDR3 is 16 residues long. V was pared by 5 bases and J by 2 bases, with 8 bases of the junction left unmatched. Germline loops: CDR1 MNHEY, CDR2 SMNVEV (reference sequence). CDR3 sequence: CASSPTTSGAYNEQFF. As DNA, the CDR3 is TGTGCCAGCAGTCCTACCACTAGCGGAGCCTACAATGAGCAGTTCTTC.

This chain joins TRBV4-2 and TRBJ2-1; 14 bases agree with TRBD2. The CDR3 spans 16 residues. Germline V lookup: CDR1 LGHNA, CDR2 YNFKEQ. V lost 6 bases and J lost 6; bases outside the gene matches: 7. CDR3 protein: CASRQATSGRANEQFF. DNA of the CDR3: TGTGCCAGCAGACAGGCGACTAGCGGGAGGGCCAATGAGCAGTTCTTC.

This chain links TRBV28 with TRBJ2-1; TRBD2 agrees at 14 bases. Germline lookup yields CDR1 MDHEN and CDR2 SYDVKM. The CDR3 loop spans 16 amino acids. V trimming: 5 bases; J trimming: 8 bases; junction bases outside the gene matches: 8. The CDR3 region has the DNA TGTGCCAGCAGTCCAACCGGGACTAGCGGGAGTCATGAGCAGTTCTTC. It yields the protein CASSPTGTSGSHEQFF. Combining the CDR3 with reference TRBV28 and TRBJ2-1 gives the whole variable domain DVKVTQSSRYLVKRTGEKVFLECVQDMDHENMFWYRQDPGLGLRLIYFSYDVKMKEKGDIPEGYSVSREKKERFSLILESASTNQTSMYLCASSPTGTSGSHEQFFGPGTRLTVL.

This sequence joins TRBV7-9 and TRBJ2-1; D not certain. Germline loops: CDR1 SEHNR, CDR2 FQNEAQ (reference sequence). This CDR3 is built from 12 residues. Trimming left V 1 base short and J 10 bases short, with 8 bases between. The CDR3 here is CASSLDSAEQFF. The CDR3 DNA follows: TGTGCCAGCAGCTTAGATTCGGCGGAGCAGTTCTTC.

This chain uses TRBV9 with TRBJ1-1; D gene ambiguous. This CDR3 has 14 residues. V lost 0 bases and J lost 1, with 7 bases in between. CDR1 and CDR2 from the germline V gene are SGDLS and YYNGEE. The chain's CDR3 is CASSVGAENTEAFF. CDR3 in DNA: TGTGCCAGCAGCGTAGGGGCAGAGAACACTGAAGCTTTCTTT. The whole variable domain, remainder taken from reference TRBV9 and TRBJ1-1, is DSGVTQTPKHLITATGQRVTLRCSPRSGDLSVYWYQQSLDQGLQFLIQYYNGEERAKGNILERFSAQQFPDLHSELNLSSLELGDSALYFCASSVGAENTEAFFGQGTRLTVV.

The rearrangement joins TRBV5-1 to TRBJ2-3, with TRBD2 identical over 13 bases. With 0 bases clipped from V and 6 bases from J, the junction kept 7 bases outside the gene matches. This CDR3 comprises 17 residues. Germline lookup yields CDR1 SGHRS and CDR2 YFSETQ. DNA of the CDR3: TGCGCCAGCAGCTTGGCGGAGACTAGCGGGAGGTTGGATACGCAGTATTTT. Protein product: CASSLAETSGRLDTQYF.

This chain uses TRBV19 with TRBJ2-7; D gene unclear. Germline values: CDR1 LNHDA, CDR2 SQIVND (reference sequence). There are 15 residues in the CDR3. V was clipped by 3 bases and J by 0 bases, with 12 bases between them. The DNA for the CDR3 is TGTGCCAGTAGTATTTACCCGGACCCCTCCTACGAGCAGTACTTC. Encoded protein: CASSIYPDPSYEQYF.

The rearrangement uses TRBV19 and TRBJ2-1; D perhaps matches TRBD2 (5 bases). The CDR3 totals 15 residues. CDR1 and CDR2 (germline): LNHDA, SQIVND (reference sequence). The V and J ends lost 4 bases and 0 bases respectively, with 10 bases between them. CDR3 region: CASSNSASSYNEQFF. The DNA of the CDR3 is TGTGCCAGTAGTAATAGCGCTTCCTCCTACAATGAGCAGTTCTTC.

This clone was detected only a few times. The chain couples TRBV29-1 to TRBJ2-7; 8 bases agree with TRBD1. V shed 6 bases and J 1 base; nucleotides not matched to a gene: 5. CDR3 length: 13 amino acids. The germline V gene encodes CDR1 SQVTM and CDR2 ANQGSEA. This CDR3 is CSVRTGLSYEQYF. CDR3 coding DNA: TGCAGCGTGAGGACAGGGTTATCCTACGAGCAGTACTTC.

V and J are TRBV19 and TRBJ2-3, with TRBD2 matching 11 bases. The CDR3 totals 18 residues. Trimming cost V 5 bases and J 0 bases; bases outside gene matches: 10. Germline assignment: CDR1 LNHDA and CDR2 SQIVND (reference sequence). CDR3 in DNA: TGTGCCAGTAGTTCTAGCGGGAGGACTAAGATTAGCACAGATACGCAGTATTTT. Protein product: CASSSSGRTKISTDTQYF.

The chain couples TRBV29-1 to TRBJ2-7, with D possibly being TRBD1 (6 bases). The CDR3 sequence is 13 residues long. CDR1 and CDR2 (germline): SQVTM, ANQGSEA. The V end lost 4 bases, the J end lost 1 base, and 11 bases lay between the germline ends. CDR3 coding DNA: TGCAGCGTTGGAGGGGGAGAATCCTACGAGCAGTACTTC. Its translation is CSVGGGESYEQYF.

The chain recombines TRBV27 with TRBJ2-1; 8 nucleotides line up with TRBD2. The CDR3 consists of 15 residues. Trimming at V came to 6 bases and at J to 3 bases, leaving 7 bases not matched to a gene. Per the germline V gene, CDR1 is MNHEY and CDR2 is SMNVEV (reference sequence). CDR3 sequence (DNA): TGTGCCAGCAGATACGTCCTAGCGGGCTACAATGAGCAGTTCTTC. Translation gives CASRYVLAGYNEQFF.

This clone has more than one count but fewer than ten. The chain is built from TRBV5-6 and TRBJ1-5; the D is unclear. The V gene's germline CDR1 is SGHDT and CDR2 YYEEEE. The CDR3 sequence is 12 residues long. V shed 3 bases and J shed 5 bases, with 6 bases lying between them. In DNA, the CDR3 is TGTGCCAGCAGCTGGGAGGATCAGCCCCAGCATTTT. Its protein product is CASSWEDQPQHF.

The CDR3, as DNA: TGTGCCAGCAGTCAAAGGACAGCCGACCAAGAGACCCAGTACTTC. It yields the protein CASSQRTADQETQYF. This chain links TRBV2 with TRBJ2-5; a possible D gene is TRBD1 (6 bases). CDR1 and CDR2 (germline): SNHLY, FYNNEI. The CDR3 is 15 residues long. V was cut by 5 bases and J by 0 bases, with 13 bases left in between.

V gene TRBV29-1 combines with J gene TRBJ2-2, with D perhaps TRBD2 (5 bases). The germline V and J ends were trimmed by 4 bases and 3 bases, with 9 bases remaining between them. Germline CDR1 reads SQVTM; CDR2 reads ANQGSEA. This CDR3 is built from 13 residues. The CDR3 sequence: CSVAREYTGELFF. The CDR3 coding sequence is TGCAGCGTTGCAAGGGAGTACACCGGGGAGCTGTTTTTT.

A note on this clone: One junction end does not reproduce the germline sequence, and a read error may be involved. The rearrangement joins TRBV7-6 to TRBJ2-7; tentative D call: TRBD2 (6 bases). The V gene's germline CDR1 is SGHVS and CDR2 FNYEAQ. This CDR3 spans 13 amino acids. CDR3 nucleotides: TGTGCCAGCAGCTTAGCTAGCGGCTACGGGCAGTACTTC. Protein product: CASSLASGYGQYF.

J is TRBJ1-5 and V is TRBV15; D may be TRBD1 (6 bases). The germline V gene encodes CDR1 LNHNV and CDR2 YYDKDF (reference sequence). V was shortened by 6 bases and J by 6 bases, with 15 bases between the two germline ends. The CDR3 has 14 residues. This CDR3 is CATRGYGGGQPQHF. The CDR3 nucleotides are TGTGCCACCAGAGGTTACGGGGGCGGTCAGCCCCAGCATTTT.

Here the CDR3 reads CASSEGGADTQYF. Here the CDR3 DNA reads TGTGCCAGCAGTGAAGGGGGCGCAGATACGCAGTATTTT. This chain links TRBV25-1 with TRBJ2-3, with D possibly matching TRBD1 (6 bases). The V end was cut by 2 bases, the J end by 4 bases, with 7 bases between. The CDR3 is 13 residues long. CDR1 and CDR2 from the germline V gene are MGHDK and SYGVNS.

This sequence joins TRBV18 and TRBJ1-1, with no clear D. The CDR3 is 13 residues long. Germline assignment: CDR1 KGHSH and CDR2 LQKENI. V lost 3 bases to trimming and J lost 6 bases, with 11 bases between them. CDR3 protein: CASSPRGVPEAFF. CDR3 nucleotide sequence: TGTGCCAGCTCACCCCGAGGTGTCCCTGAAGCTTTCTTT. The variable domain in full, with the rest retrieved from reference TRBV18 and TRBJ1-1, is NAGVMQNPRHLVRRRGQEARLRCSPMKGHSHVYWYRQLPEEGLKFMVYLQKENIIDESGMPKERFSAEFPKEGPSILRIQQVVRGDSAAYFCASSPRGVPEAFFGQGTRLTVV.

The chain has TRBV28 and TRBJ1-1, with D hard to call. The CDR3 is 15 amino acids. Between the trimmed V and J ends, which lost 8 bases and 6 bases, there was a span of 22 bases. Germline CDR1 is MDHEN and CDR2 is SYDVKM. CDR3 nucleotides: TGTGCCAGCGTGTACTCGGGGAGCCCGGACCCTGAAGCTTTCTTT. Translated, it gives CASVYSGSPDPEAFF.

The rearrangement joins TRBV27 to TRBJ2-1; no clear D gene. The CDR3 is 14 amino acids. Trimming took 1 base from V and 5 from J, leaving 9 bases between them. CDR1 and CDR2 from the germline V gene are MNHEY and SMNVEV (reference sequence). This chain's CDR3 is CASSLWSINNEQFF. CDR3 sequence (DNA): TGTGCCAGCAGTTTATGGTCAATAAACAATGAGCAGTTCTTC.

The chain carries TRBV6-6 and TRBJ2-6; D perhaps matches TRBD1 (5 bases). CDR3 length: 15 residues. Germline V gives CDR1 MNHNY, CDR2 SVGAGI (reference sequence). With 10 bases removed from V and 0 bases from J, the gap between germline ends came to 13 bases. CDR3 sequence (DNA): TGTGCCATTGTAGGGGAAACCTCTGGGGCCAACGTCCTGACTTTC. Encoded protein: CAIVGETSGANVLTF.

The chain links TRBV14 to TRBJ1-1; D ambiguous. CDR3 length: 14 amino acids. V lost 4 bases and J lost 1, with 10 bases in between. Germline values: CDR1 SGHDN, CDR2 FVKESK. Written as DNA, the CDR3 is TGTGCCAGCAGCCCCTTCAATTCGAACACTGAAGCTTTCTTT. Encoded protein: CASSPFNSNTEAFF.

The chain is built from TRBV25-1 and TRBJ2-3; maybe TRBD2 (6 bases). V was cut by 5 bases and J by 2 bases, with 14 bases left in between. The germline gives CDR1 MGHDK, CDR2 SYGVNS. The CDR3 runs to 15 residues. The CDR3 DNA is TGTGCCAGCAGTTGGGGCGGGATCCACACAGATACGCAGTATTTT. Amino acid sequence: CASSWGGIHTDTQYF.